One sample yielded the 15 T cell receptor beta chains listed below, sequenced in a study of PD-L1 blockade in urothelial cancer. TCRdb's table, derived via immunoSEQ multiplex PCR, lists solely in-frame clones and lacks some. The sample has 38,000 or so clones; around 83% are singletons. The sequencing here drew on PBMCs, taken around atezolizumab (anti-PD-L1) treatment. The receptor source for this set is a man aged 55 to 69 with urothelial cancer.

The rearrangement uses TRBV10-3 and TRBJ2-2; TRBD1 matches at 11 bases. Trimming took 5 bases from V and 5 from J; bases not matched to a gene: 7. The germline CDR1 and CDR2 sequences are ENHRY and SYGVKD. The CDR3 contains 16 residues. The CDR3 reads CAISPAGTGGTGELFF. CDR3 nucleotide sequence: TGTGCCATCAGTCCCGCCGGGACAGGGGGTACCGGGGAGCTGTTTTTT.

The rearrangement links TRBV30 to TRBJ1-1; possible D gene TRBD1, 5 bases. This CDR3 is 14 amino acids long. V was trimmed by 0 bases and J by 1 base, leaving 9 bases between them. From germline, CDR1 is GTSNPN and CDR2 SVGIG (reference sequence). In nucleotides, the CDR3 is TGTGCCTGGAGTGTCCAGGGTTGGAACACTGAAGCTTTCTTT. Its protein is CAWSVQGWNTEAFF.

V gene TRBV18 combines with J gene TRBJ2-1, with 7 nucleotides matching TRBD2. The CDR3 runs to 15 residues. The J segment lost 4 bases and the V segment lost 2 bases, leaving 5 bases of the junction unmatched. The V gene's germline CDR1 is KGHSH and CDR2 LQKENI. The CDR3 DNA reads as TGTGCCAGCTCACCATTCAGCGGGACGTACAATGAGCAGTTCTTC. It specifies CASSPFSGTYNEQFF.

The J gene is TRBJ2-5, the V gene TRBV28; 7 positions agree with TRBD1. CDR1 MDHEN and CDR2 SYDVKM come from the germline V gene. J lost 3 bases, V lost 7 bases, and 14 bases had no gene match. CDR3 length equals 16 residues. The CDR3 DNA is TGTGCCAGCAATTCGCCCGGAGACAGGGTAGAAGAGACCCAGTACTTC. Protein product: CASNSPGDRVEETQYF.

This sequence joins TRBV6-5 and TRBJ2-3, with D unresolved. The CDR3 contains 13 residues. The germline V gene encodes CDR1 MNHEY and CDR2 SVGAGI. Trimming stripped 5 bases from V and 0 bases from J, with 6 bases between. CDR3 region: CASSRQSTDTQYF. DNA of the CDR3: TGTGCCAGCAGTAGACAAAGCACAGATACGCAGTATTTT.

This clone was observed a single time. The rearrangement links TRBV27 to TRBJ1-4; no reliable D call. Deletions cut 6 bases from V and 5 bases from J, with 16 bases between. Germline assignment: CDR1 MNHEY and CDR2 SMNVEV (reference sequence). The CDR3 has 15 amino acids. The CDR3 coding sequence is TGTGCCAGCAGCCAACGGGAAGGGTGGAATGAAAAACTGTTTTTT. It encodes CASSQREGWNEKLFF.

This chain joins TRBV6-1 and TRBJ1-3, with D perhaps TRBD1 (5 bases). Per germline, CDR1 MNHNS and CDR2 SASEGT. Between the trimmed V and J ends, which lost 7 bases and 2 bases, there was a span of 9 bases. This CDR3 contains 13 residues. The CDR3 spells CASNPGAGNTIYF. As DNA, the CDR3 is TGTGCCAGCAATCCGGGGGCTGGAAACACCATATATTTT.

This chain links TRBV5-6 with TRBJ1-1; the D gene is possibly TRBD1 (5 bases). This CDR3 is 14 amino acids long. The V gene lost 0 bases and the J gene lost 1 base, with 7 bases spanning the gap. Per germline, CDR1 SGHDT and CDR2 YYEEEE. Here the CDR3 reads CASSLGQSNTEAFF. The CDR3 bases are TGTGCCAGCAGCTTGGGACAGTCGAACACTGAAGCTTTCTTT.

The CDR3 region is CASSYHMNTEAFF. Written as DNA, the CDR3 is TGTGCCAGCTCTTACCACATGAACACTGAAGCTTTCTTT. The chain carries TRBV6-4 and TRBJ1-1; D unclear. V lost 8 bases and J lost 0, with 10 bases in between. This CDR3 contains 13 residues. Germline loops: CDR1 MRHNA, CDR2 SNTAGT.

This sequence joins TRBV7-8 and TRBJ1-3, with 7 bases that match TRBD1. Germline CDR1 SGHVS, CDR2 FQNEAQ. The CDR3 covers 14 residues. J lost 4 bases, V lost 5 bases, and 5 bases had no gene match. The CDR3 DNA reads as TGTGCCAGCAGCCGAGGGGGCGCGGGAAACACCATATATTTT. Translation: CASSRGGAGNTIYF. The complete variable domain, with remaining parts taken from reference TRBV7-8 and TRBJ1-3, reads GAGVSQSPRYKVAKRGQDVALRCDPISGHVSLFWYQQALGQGPEFLTYFQNEAQLDKSGLPSDRFFAERPEGSVSTLKIQRTQQEDSAVYLCASSRGGAGNTIYFGEGSWLTVV.

This clone was observed a single time. The chain links TRBV19 to TRBJ1-4; D may be TRBD1 (6 bases). The V end lost 2 bases, the J end lost 1 base, and 11 bases lay between the germline ends. Germline-derived CDR1 and CDR2 are LNHDA and SQIVND (reference sequence). This CDR3 region has 16 residues. The CDR3 coding sequence is TGTGCCAGTAGTATACAGGGGCCTGGAACTAATGAAAAACTGTTTTTT. As protein: CASSIQGPGTNEKLFF.

A single count supports this clone. One junction end does not reproduce the germline sequence, and a read error may be involved. This sequence joins TRBV7-7 and TRBJ2-5, with TRBD2 as a possible D gene (7 bases). The CDR3 loop spans 17 amino acids. Germline V gene data show CDR1 as SSHAT and CDR2 as FNYEAQ (reference sequence). The CDR3 protein is CASSPDTGGMYQETQYF. CDR3 DNA sequence: TGTGCTAGCAGCCCGGATACGGGGGGCATGTACCAAGAGACCCAGTACTTC.

This rearrangement joins TRBV7-2 to TRBJ2-2; D might be TRBD2 (6 bases). Trimming took 7 bases from V and 2 from J, leaving 14 bases between them. This CDR3 has 15 residues. In germline, CDR1 is SGHTA, CDR2 FQGNSA. CDR3 in amino acids: CASKGGGSNTGELFF. DNA of the CDR3: TGTGCCAGCAAGGGAGGAGGAAGTAACACCGGGGAGCTGTTTTTT.

This clone was detected a few times. This chain joins TRBV2 and TRBJ2-3; TRBD1 is a possible D gene (6 bases). The V end was cut by 7 bases, the J end by 3 bases, with 8 bases between. The CDR3 length is 12 residues. Germline V gives CDR1 SNHLY, CDR2 FYNNEI. The CDR3 nucleotides are TGTGCCAGCAATCAGGGGACAGATACGCAGTATTTT. This encodes CASNQGTDTQYF.

The V call is TRBV18, the J call TRBJ2-2, with 9 nucleotides matching TRBD1. CDR1 and CDR2 (germline): KGHSH, LQKENI. The CDR3 extends over 15 amino acids. V lost 6 bases, J lost 3 bases, and 5 bases stayed unmatched. CDR3 sequence: CASSSTGGDTGELFF. In DNA form, the CDR3 reads TGTGCCAGCTCTTCGACAGGGGGAGACACCGGGGAGCTGTTTTTT.